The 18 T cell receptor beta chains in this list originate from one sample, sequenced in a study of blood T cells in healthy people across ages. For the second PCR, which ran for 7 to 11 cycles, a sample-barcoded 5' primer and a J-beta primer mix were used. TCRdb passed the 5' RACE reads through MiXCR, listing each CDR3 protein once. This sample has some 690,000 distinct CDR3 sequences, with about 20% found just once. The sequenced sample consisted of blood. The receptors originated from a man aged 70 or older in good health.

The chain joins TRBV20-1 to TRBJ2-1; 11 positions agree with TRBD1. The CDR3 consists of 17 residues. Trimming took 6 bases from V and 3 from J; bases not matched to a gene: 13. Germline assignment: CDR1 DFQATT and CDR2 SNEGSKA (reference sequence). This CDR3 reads CSAKTGTGGTRYNEQFF. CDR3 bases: TGCAGTGCGAAAACCGGGACAGGGGGAACCCGCTACAATGAGCAGTTCTTC.

CDR3: CASSLGAGKTDTQYF. The CDR3 DNA follows: TGTGCCAGCAGCTTAGGAGCAGGGAAAACAGATACGCAGTATTTT. The chain couples TRBV7-6 to TRBJ2-3, with D maybe TRBD1 (5 bases). V dropped 1 base and J dropped 3 bases, with 11 bases sitting between them. The CDR3 totals 15 residues. From germline, CDR1 is SGHVS and CDR2 FNYEAQ.

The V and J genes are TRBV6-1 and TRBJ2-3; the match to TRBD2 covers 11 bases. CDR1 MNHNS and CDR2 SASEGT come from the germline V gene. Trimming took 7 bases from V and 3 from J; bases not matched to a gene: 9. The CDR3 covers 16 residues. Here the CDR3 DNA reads TGTGCCAGCATTCATAGCGGGGGGGCCGGTACAGATACGCAGTATTTT. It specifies CASIHSGGAGTDTQYF.

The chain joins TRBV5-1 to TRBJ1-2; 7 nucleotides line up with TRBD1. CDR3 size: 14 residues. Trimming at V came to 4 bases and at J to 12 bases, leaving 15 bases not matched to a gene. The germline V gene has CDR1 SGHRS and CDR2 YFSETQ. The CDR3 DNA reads TGCGCCAGCAGCACCAGTACAGGGGAGGTTCGCCACACCTTC. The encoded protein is CASSTSTGEVRHTF.

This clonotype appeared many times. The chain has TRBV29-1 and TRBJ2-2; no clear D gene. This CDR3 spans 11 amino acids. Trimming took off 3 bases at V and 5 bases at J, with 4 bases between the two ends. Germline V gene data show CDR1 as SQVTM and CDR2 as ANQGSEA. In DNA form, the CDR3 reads TGCAGCGTTGAGGATACCGGGGAGCTGTTTTTT. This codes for CSVEDTGELFF.

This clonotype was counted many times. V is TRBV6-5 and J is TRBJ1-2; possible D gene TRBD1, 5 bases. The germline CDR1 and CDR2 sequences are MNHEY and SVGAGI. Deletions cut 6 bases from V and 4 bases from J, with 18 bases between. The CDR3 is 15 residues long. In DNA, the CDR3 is TGTGCCAGCAGACTACGATGGGACGGACGCTATGGCTACACCTTC. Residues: CASRLRWDGRYGYTF.

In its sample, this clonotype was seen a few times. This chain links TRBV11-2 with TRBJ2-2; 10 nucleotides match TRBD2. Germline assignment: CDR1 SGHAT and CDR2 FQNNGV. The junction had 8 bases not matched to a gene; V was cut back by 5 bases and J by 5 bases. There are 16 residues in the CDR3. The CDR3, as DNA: TGTGCCAGCAGCCCGTCCCGGACTAGCGGAACCGGGGAGCTGTTTTTT. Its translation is CASSPSRTSGTGELFF.

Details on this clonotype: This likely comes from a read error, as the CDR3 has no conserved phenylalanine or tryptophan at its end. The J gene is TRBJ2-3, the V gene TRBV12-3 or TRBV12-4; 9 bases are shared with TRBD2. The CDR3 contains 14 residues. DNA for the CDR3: TGTGCCAGCAGTTTTAGCGGGGGCACAGATGCGCAGTATTCT. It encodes CASSFSGGTDAQYS.

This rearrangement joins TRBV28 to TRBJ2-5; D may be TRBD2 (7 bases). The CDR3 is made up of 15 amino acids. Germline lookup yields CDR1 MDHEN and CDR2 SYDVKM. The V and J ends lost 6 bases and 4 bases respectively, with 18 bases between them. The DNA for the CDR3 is TGTGCCAGCAGCCGTCCGTTAGGGGGGGGAGAGACCCAGTACTTC. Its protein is CASSRPLGGGETQYF.

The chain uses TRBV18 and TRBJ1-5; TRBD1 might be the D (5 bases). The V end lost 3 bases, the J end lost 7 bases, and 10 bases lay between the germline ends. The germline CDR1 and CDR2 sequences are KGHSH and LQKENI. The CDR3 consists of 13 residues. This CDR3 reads CASSPLDRQPQHF. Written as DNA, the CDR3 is TGTGCCAGCTCACCGTTAGACAGACAGCCCCAGCATTTT. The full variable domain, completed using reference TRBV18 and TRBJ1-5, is NAGVMQNPRHLVRRRGQEARLRCSPMKGHSHVYWYRQLPEEGLKFMVYLQKENIIDESGMPKERFSAEFPKEGPSILRIQQVVRGDSAAYFCASSPLDRQPQHFGDGTRLSIL.

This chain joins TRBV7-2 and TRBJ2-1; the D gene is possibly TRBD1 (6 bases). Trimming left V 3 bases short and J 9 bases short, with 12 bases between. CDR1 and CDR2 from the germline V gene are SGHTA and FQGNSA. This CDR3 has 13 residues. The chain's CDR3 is CASSFQGNGEQFF. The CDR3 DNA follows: TGTGCCAGCAGCTTTCAGGGGAACGGTGAGCAGTTCTTC.

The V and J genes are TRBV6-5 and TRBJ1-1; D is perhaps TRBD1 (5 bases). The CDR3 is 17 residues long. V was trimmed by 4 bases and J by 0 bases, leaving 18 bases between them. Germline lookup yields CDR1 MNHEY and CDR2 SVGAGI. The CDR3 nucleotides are TGTGCCAGCAGTTCCAGGTGGGACCACCTTATGAACACTGAAGCTTTCTTT. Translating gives CASSSRWDHLMNTEAFF.

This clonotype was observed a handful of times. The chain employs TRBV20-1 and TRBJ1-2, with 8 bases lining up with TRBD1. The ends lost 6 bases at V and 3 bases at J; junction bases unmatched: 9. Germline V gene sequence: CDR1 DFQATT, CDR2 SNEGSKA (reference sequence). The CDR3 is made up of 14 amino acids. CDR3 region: CSAPRQGAHYGYTF. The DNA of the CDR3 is TGCAGTGCCCCCCGGCAGGGGGCGCACTATGGCTACACCTTC.

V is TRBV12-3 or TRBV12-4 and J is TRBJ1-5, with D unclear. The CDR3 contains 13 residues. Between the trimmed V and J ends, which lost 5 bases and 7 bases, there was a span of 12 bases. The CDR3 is CASSLSWSQPQHF. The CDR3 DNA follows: TGTGCCAGCAGTCTCTCGTGGTCCCAGCCCCAGCATTTT.

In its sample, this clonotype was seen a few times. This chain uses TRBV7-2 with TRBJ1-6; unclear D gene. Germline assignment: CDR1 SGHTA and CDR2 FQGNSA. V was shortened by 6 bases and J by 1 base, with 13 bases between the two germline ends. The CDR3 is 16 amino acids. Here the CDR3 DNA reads TGTGCCAGCAGGGCCTTCGGAGGGTCCTATAATTCACCCCTCCACTTT. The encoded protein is CASRAFGGSYNSPLHF.

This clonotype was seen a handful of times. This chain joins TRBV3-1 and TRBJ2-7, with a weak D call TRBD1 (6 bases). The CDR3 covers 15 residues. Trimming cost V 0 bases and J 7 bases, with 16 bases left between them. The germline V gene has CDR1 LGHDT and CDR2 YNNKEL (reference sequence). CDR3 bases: TGTGCCAGCAGCCAAGATTTTGGACAGTCTCGGGAGCAGTACTTC. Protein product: CASSQDFGQSREQYF.

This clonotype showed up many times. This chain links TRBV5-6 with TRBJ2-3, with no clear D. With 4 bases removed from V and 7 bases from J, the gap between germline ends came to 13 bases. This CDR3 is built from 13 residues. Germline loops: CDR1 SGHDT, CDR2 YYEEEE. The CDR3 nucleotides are TGTGCCAGCAGCCAACCTAACGAGTATACGCAGTATTTT. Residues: CASSQPNEYTQYF.

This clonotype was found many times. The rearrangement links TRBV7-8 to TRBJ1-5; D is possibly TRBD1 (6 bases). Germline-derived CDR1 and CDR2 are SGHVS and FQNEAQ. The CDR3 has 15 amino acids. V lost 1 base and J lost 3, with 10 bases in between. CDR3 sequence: CASSLGSGDNQPQHF. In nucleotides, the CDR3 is TGTGCCAGCAGCTTAGGGTCAGGGGACAATCAGCCCCAGCATTTT.